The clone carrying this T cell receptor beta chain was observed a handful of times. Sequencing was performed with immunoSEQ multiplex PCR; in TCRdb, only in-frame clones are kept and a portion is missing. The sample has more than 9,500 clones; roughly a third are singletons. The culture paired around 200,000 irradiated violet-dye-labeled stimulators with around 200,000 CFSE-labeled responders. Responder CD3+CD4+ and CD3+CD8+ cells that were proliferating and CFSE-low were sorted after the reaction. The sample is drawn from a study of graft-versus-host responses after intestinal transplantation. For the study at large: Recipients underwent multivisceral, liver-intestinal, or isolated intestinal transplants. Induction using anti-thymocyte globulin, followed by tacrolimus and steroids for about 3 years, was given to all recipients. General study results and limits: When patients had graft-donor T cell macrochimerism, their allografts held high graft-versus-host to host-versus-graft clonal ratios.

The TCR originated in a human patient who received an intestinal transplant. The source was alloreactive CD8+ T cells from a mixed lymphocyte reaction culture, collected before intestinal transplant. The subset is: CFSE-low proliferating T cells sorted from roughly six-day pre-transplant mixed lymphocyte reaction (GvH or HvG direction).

The CDR3 region is CASSGDGKRTFTDTQYF. The CDR3 bases are TGCGCCAGCAGTGGTGATGGGAAAAGGACCTTCACAGATACGCAGTATTTT. The chain uses TRBV10-1 and TRBJ2-3, with D unresolved. CDR3 length: 17 residues. V was clipped by 4 bases and J by 2 bases, with 19 bases between them. Germline assignment: CDR1 WNHNN and CDR2 SYGVQD (reference sequence).